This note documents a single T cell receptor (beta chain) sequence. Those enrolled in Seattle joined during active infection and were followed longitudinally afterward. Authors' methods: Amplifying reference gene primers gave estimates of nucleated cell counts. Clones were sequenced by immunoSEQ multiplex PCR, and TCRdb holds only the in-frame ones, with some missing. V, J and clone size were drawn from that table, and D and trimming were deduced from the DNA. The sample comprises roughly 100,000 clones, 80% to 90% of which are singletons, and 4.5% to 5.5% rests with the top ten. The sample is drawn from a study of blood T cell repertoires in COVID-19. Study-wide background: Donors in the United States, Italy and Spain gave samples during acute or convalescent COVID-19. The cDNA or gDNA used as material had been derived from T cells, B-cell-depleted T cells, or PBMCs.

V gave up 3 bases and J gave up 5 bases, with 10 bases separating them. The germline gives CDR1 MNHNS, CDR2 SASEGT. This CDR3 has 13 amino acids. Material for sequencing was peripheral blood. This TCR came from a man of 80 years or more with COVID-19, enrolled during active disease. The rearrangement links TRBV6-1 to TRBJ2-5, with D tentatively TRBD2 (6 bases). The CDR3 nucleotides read TGTGCCAGCAGTGAGGGGGGTTGGGAGACCCAGTACTTC. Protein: CASSEGGWETQYF.